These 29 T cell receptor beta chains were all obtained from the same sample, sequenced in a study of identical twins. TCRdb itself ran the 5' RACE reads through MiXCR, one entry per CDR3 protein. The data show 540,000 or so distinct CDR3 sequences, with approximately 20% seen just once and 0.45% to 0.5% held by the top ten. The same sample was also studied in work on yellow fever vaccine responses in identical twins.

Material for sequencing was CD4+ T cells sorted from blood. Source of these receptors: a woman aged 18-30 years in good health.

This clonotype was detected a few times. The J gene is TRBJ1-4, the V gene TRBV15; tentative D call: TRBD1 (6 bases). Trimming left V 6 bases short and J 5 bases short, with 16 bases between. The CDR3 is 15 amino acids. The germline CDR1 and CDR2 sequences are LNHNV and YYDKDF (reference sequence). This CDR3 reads CATRTGGQGNEKLFF. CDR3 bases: TGTGCCACCAGGACCGGCGGGCAGGGGAATGAAAAACTGTTTTTT.

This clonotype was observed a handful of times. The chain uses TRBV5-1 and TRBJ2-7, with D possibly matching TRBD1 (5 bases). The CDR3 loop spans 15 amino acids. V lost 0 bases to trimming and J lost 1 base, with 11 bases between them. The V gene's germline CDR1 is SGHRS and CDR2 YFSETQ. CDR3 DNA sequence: TGCGCCAGCAGCTTGGGGACACATTCATCCTACGAGCAGTACTTC. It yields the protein CASSLGTHSSYEQYF. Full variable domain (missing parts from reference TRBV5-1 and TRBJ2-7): KAGVTQTPRYLIKTRGQQVTLSCSPISGHRSVSWYQQTPGQGLQFLFEYFSETQRNKGNFPGRFSGRQFSNSRSEMNVSTLELGDSALYLCASSLGTHSSYEQYFGPGTRLTVT.

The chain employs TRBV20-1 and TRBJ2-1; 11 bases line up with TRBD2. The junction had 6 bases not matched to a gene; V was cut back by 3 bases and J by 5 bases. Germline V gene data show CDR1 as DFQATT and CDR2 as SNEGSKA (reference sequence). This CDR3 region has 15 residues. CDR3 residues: CSASQTSGVHNEQFF. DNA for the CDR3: TGCAGTGCTAGCCAGACTAGCGGGGTCCACAATGAGCAGTTCTTC.

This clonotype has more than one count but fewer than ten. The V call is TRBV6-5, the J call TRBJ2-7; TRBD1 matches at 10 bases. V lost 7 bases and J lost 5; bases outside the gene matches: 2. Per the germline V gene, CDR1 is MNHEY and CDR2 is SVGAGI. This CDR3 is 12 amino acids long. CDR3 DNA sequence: TGTGCCAGCAAGGACAGGGGGAACGAGCAGTACTTC. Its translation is CASKDRGNEQYF.

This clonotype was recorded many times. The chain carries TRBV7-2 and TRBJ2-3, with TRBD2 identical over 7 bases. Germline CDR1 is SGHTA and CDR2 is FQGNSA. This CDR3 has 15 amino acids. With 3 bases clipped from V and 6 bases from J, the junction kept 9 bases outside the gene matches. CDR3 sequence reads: CASSLLAAFTDTQYF. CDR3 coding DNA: TGTGCCAGCAGCTTGCTAGCGGCTTTTACGGATACGCAGTATTTT.

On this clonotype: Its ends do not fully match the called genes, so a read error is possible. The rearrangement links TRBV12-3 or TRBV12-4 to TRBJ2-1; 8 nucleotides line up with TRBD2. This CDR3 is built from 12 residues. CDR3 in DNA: TGTGCCAGCAGTTTAATTGGGACTAGTTTGCTCTTC. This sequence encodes CASSLIGTSLLF.

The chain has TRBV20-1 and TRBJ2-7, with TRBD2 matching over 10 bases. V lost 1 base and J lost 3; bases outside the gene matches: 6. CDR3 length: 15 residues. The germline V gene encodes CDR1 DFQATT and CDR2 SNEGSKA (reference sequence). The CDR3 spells CSARVPSGRVYEQYF. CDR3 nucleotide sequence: TGCAGTGCTAGAGTCCCTAGCGGGAGAGTCTACGAGCAGTACTTC.

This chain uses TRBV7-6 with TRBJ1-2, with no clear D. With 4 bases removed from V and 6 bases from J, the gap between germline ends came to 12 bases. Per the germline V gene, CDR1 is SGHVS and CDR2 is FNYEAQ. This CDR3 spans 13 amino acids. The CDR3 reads CASSSSGRDGYTF. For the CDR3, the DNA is TGTGCCAGCAGCTCCTCTGGACGGGATGGCTACACCTTC.

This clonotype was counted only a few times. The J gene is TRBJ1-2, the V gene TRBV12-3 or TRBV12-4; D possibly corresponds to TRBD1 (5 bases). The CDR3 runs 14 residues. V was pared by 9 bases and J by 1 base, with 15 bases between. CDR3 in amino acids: CASTRGTVNYGYTF. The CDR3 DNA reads TGTGCCAGTACCCGGGGGACGGTTAACTATGGCTACACCTTC.

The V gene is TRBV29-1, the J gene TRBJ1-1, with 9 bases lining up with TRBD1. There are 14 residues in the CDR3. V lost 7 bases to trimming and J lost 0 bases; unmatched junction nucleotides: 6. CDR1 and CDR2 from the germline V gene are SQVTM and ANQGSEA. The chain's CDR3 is CSAKGQGVNTEAFF. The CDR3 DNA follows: TGCAGCGCCAAGGGACAGGGAGTGAACACTGAAGCTTTCTTT.

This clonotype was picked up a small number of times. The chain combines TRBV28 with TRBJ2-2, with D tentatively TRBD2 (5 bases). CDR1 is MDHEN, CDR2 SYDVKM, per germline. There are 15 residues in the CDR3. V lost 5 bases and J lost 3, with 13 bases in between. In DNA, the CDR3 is TGTGCCAGCAGTACAAGCGGAACCCACACCGGGGAGCTGTTTTTT. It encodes CASSTSGTHTGELFF.

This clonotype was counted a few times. CDR3 sequence reads: CASSQEADAGNEQFF. DNA for the CDR3: TGTGCCAGCAGCCAGGAAGCGGATGCCGGCAATGAGCAGTTCTTC. The V gene is TRBV3-1, the J gene TRBJ2-1; a possible D gene is TRBD2 (5 bases). The CDR3 sequence is 15 residues long. Germline assignment: CDR1 LGHDT and CDR2 YNNKEL (reference sequence). V lost 3 bases to trimming and J lost 6 bases, with 15 bases between them.

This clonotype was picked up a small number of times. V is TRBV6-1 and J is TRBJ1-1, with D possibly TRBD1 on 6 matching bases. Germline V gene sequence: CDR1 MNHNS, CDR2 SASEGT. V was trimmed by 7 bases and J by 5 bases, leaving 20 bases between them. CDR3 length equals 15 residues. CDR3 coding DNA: TGTGCCAGCACCCGAGGGGGTTCCTCTTGGACTGAAGCTTTCTTT. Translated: CASTRGGSSWTEAFF.

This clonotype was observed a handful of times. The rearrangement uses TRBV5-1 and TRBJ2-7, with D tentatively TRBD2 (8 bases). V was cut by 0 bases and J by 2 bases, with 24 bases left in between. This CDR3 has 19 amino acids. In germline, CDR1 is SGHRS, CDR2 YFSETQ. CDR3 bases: TGCGCCAGCAGCTTGGCTCCCGGGGACAGCTCAGCGGGAGCCTACGAGCAGTACTTC. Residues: CASSLAPGDSSAGAYEQYF.

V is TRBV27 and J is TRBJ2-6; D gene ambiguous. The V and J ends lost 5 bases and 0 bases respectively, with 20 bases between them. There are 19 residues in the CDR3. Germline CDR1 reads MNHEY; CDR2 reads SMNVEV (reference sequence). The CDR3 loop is CASSPTTELKSSGANVLTF. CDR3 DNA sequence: TGTGCCAGCAGTCCAACTACCGAATTGAAGTCCTCTGGGGCCAACGTCCTGACTTTC.

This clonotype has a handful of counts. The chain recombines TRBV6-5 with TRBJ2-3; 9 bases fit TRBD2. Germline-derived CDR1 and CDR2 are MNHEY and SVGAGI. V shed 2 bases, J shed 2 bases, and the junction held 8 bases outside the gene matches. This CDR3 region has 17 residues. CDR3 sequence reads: CASSYAKTSGTTDTQYF. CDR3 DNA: TGTGCCAGCAGTTACGCAAAGACTAGCGGAACCACAGATACGCAGTATTTT.

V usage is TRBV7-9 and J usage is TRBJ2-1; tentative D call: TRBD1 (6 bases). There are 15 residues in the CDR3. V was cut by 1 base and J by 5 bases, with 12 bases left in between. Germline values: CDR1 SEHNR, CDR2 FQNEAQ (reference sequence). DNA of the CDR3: TGTGCCAGCAGCTTAGTTGGGGGCACCAACAATGAGCAGTTCTTC. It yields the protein CASSLVGGTNNEQFF.

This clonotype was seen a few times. CDR3 sequence reads: CSAGTVNEKLFF. For the CDR3, the DNA is TGCAGCGCAGGGACAGTTAATGAAAAACTGTTTTTT. The chain carries TRBV29-1 and TRBJ1-4; 7 bases agree with TRBD1. Trimming removed 7 bases from V and 4 bases from J; junction bases left unmatched: 3. Germline V gene sequence: CDR1 SQVTM, CDR2 ANQGSEA. The CDR3 runs to 12 residues. The full variable domain, in which reference TRBV29-1 and TRBJ1-4 provide the parts outside the CDR3, is SAVISQKPSRDICQRGTSLTIQCQVDSQVTMMFWYRQQPGQSLTLIATANQGSEATYESGFVIDKFPISRPNLTFSTLTVSNMSPEDSSIYLCSAGTVNEKLFFGSGTQLSVL.

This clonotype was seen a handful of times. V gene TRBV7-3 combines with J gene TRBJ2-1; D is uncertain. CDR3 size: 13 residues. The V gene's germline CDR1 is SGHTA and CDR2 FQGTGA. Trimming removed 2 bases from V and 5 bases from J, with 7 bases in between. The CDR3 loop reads CASSLGWNNEQFF. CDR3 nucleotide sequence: TGTGCCAGCAGCTTAGGCTGGAACAATGAGCAGTTCTTC. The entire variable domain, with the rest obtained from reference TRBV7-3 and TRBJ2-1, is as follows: GAGVSQTPSNKVTEKGKYVELRCDPISGHTALYWYRQSLGQGPEFLIYFQGTGAADDSGLPNDRFFAVRPEGSVSTLKIQRTERGDSAVYLCASSLGWNNEQFFGPGTRLTVL.

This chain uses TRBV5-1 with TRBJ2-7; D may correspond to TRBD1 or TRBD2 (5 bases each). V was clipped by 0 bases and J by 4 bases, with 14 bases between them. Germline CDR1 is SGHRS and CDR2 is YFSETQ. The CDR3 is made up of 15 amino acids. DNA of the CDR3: TGCGCCAGCAGCTTGGATAGGGACGCTCGATACGAGCAGTACTTC. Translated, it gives CASSLDRDARYEQYF.

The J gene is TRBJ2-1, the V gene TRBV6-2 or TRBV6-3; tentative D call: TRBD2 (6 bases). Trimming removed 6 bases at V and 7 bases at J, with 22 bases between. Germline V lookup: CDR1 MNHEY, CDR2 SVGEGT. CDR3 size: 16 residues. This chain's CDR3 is CASRPAWRDKLNEQFF. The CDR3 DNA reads TGTGCCAGCAGACCCGCTTGGCGGGATAAATTGAATGAGCAGTTCTTC.

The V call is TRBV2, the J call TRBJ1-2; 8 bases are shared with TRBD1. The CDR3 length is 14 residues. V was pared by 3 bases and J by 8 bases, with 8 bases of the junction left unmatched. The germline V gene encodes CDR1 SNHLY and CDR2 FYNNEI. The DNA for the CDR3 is TGTGCCAGCAGTGACGGGACAGGACAACGAGGCTACACCTTC. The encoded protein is CASSDGTGQRGYTF.

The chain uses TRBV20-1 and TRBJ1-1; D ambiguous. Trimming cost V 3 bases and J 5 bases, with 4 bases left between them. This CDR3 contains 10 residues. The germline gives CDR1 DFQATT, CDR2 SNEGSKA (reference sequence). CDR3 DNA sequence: TGCAGTGCTAGTCTGACTGAAGCTTTCTTT. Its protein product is CSASLTEAFF.

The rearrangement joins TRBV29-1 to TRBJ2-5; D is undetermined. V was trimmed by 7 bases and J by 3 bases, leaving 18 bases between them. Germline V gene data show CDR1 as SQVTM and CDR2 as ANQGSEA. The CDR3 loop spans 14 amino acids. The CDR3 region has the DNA TGCAGCGGCCGACACCGCCCCCCCAAAGAGACCCAGTACTTC. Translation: CSGRHRPPKETQYF.

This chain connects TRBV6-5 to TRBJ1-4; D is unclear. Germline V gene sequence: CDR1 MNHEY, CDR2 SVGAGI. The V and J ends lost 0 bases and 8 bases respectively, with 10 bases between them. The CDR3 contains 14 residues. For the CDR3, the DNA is TGTGCCAGCAGTTACTCAGGGTCGAGCGAAAAACTGTTTTTT. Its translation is CASSYSGSSEKLFF.

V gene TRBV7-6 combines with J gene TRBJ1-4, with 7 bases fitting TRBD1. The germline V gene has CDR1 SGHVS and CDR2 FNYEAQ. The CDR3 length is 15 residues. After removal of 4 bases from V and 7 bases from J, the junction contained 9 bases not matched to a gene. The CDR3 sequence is CASSSRQGSSEKLFF. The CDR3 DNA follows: TGTGCCAGCAGCTCCAGACAGGGATCTAGTGAAAAACTGTTTTTT.

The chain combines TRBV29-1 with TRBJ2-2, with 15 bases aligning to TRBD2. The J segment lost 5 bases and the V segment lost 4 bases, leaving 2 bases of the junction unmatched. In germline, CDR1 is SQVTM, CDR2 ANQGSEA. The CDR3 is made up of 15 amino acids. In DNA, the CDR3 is TGCAGCGTTGGGGGACTAGCGGGGGGAACCGGGGAGCTGTTTTTT. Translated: CSVGGLAGGTGELFF.

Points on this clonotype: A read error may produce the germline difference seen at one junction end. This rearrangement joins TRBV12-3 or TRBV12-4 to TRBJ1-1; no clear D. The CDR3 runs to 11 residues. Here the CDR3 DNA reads TGTGCCAGCAGTTTAACTCCTGAAACTTTCTTT. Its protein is CASSLTPETFF.

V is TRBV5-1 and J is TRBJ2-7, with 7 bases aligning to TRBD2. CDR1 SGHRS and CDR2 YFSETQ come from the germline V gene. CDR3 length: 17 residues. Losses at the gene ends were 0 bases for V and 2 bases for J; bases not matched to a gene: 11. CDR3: CASSLVPGLAGTYEQYF. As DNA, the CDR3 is TGCGCCAGCAGCTTGGTCCCTGGGTTAGCGGGTACCTACGAGCAGTACTTC.